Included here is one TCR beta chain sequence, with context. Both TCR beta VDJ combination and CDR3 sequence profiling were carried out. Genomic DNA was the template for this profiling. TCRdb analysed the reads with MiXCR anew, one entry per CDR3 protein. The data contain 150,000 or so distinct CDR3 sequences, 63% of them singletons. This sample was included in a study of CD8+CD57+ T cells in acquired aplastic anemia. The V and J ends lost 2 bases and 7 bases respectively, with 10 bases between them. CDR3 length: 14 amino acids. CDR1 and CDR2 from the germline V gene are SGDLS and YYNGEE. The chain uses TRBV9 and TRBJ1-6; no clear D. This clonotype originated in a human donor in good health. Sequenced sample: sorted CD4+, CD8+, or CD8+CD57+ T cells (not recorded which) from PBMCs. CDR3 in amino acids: CASSVEGQNSPLHF. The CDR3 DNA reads TGTGCCAGCAGCGTTGAGGGCCAGAATTCACCCCTCCACTTT.